Listed here are 7 T cell receptor beta chains from one sample, sequenced in a study of shared clonotypes between healthy human individuals (dated by TCRdb to about 2020). The library came from the immunoSEQ multiplex PCR assay. The source is immuneACCESS, and TCRdb retained only in-frame sequences with V and J called. Part of the clones is not carried over; for the studies checked, unresolved V genes explain less than half of this, and the remainder is unexplained. This sample is represented by around 2,000,000 clones; approximately 94% of them were singletons. More than 1.5% of the sample is in the top ten clones. CD8 naive samples consisted of CD45RO-negative cells that were positively selected for CCR7, yielding a CD45RA+CCR7+ population without TemRA cells. The sample comprised naive CD8+ T cells from PBMCs. Reading the label with the study, this specimen's cell subset or site is: CD45RA+CCR7+. The receptors come from a man between 18 and 35 years old in good health. Some clones in this sample may be carry-over from other donors' samples.

The V call is TRBV7-9, the J call TRBJ2-7; the D is unclear. Between the trimmed V and J ends, which lost 1 base and 3 bases, there was a span of 7 bases. The V gene's germline CDR1 is SEHNR and CDR2 FQNEAQ (reference sequence). The CDR3 totals 13 residues. The CDR3 is CASSLGLLYEQYF. The CDR3 DNA reads TGTGCCAGCAGCTTAGGACTTCTCTACGAGCAGTACTTC. The variable domain in full, with the rest retrieved from reference TRBV7-9 and TRBJ2-7, is DTGVSQNPRHKITKRGQNVTFRCDPISEHNRLYWYRQTLGQGPEFLTYFQNEAQLEKSRLLSDRFSAERPKGSFSTLEIQRTEQGDSAMYLCASSLGLLYEQYFGPGTRLTVT.

The chain combines TRBV29-1 with TRBJ2-7; possibly TRBD2 for D (7 bases). V was clipped by 6 bases and J by 1 base, with 16 bases between them. The CDR3 contains 14 residues. Per germline, CDR1 SQVTM and CDR2 ANQGSEA. Written as DNA, the CDR3 is TGCAGCGTCCTGGGGGGGCTGCGGTCCTACGAGCAGTACTTC. Translation: CSVLGGLRSYEQYF.

The chain employs TRBV11-2 and TRBJ2-4, with D perhaps given as TRBD1 or TRBD2 (5 bases each). The CDR3 runs to 13 residues. V lost 5 bases, J lost 6 bases, and 11 bases lay in between. Germline V gives CDR1 SGHAT, CDR2 FQNNGV. CDR3 DNA: TGTGCCAGCAGCAGGGACGGTGGAAACATTCAGTACTTC. Protein: CASSRDGGNIQYF.

The rearrangement uses TRBV18 and TRBJ2-3; 10 bases map to TRBD2. V trimming: 4 bases; J trimming: 6 bases; junction bases outside the gene matches: 10. The CDR3 consists of 16 residues. Germline V lookup: CDR1 KGHSH, CDR2 LQKENI. CDR3 region: CASSRSPAGGPDTQYF. The CDR3 nucleotides are TGTGCCAGCTCACGGTCGCCAGCGGGAGGGCCTGATACGCAGTATTTT.

The V call is TRBV5-1, the J call TRBJ2-7, with D perhaps TRBD1 (6 bases). Germline V lookup: CDR1 SGHRS, CDR2 YFSETQ. The V end was cut by 5 bases, the J end by 3 bases, with 15 bases between. This CDR3 has 14 residues. For the CDR3, the DNA is TGCGCCAGCAGTGAGGGGGTGGGTCACTACGAGCAGTACTTC. It yields the protein CASSEGVGHYEQYF. The full variable domain, rest sourced from reference TRBV5-1 and TRBJ2-7, is KAGVTQTPRYLIKTRGQQVTLSCSPISGHRSVSWYQQTPGQGLQFLFEYFSETQRNKGNFPGRFSGRQFSNSRSEMNVSTLELGDSALYLCASSEGVGHYEQYFGPGTRLTVT.

The V call is TRBV15, the J call TRBJ2-2; D unclear. Germline CDR1 is LNHNV and CDR2 is YYDKDF (reference sequence). The CDR3 is 15 amino acids. Trimming shortened V by 0 bases and J by 1 base, and 6 bases separated the two germline ends. The CDR3 sequence is CATSRDLGNTGELFF. Written as DNA, the CDR3 is TGTGCCACCAGCAGAGATCTGGGGAACACCGGGGAGCTGTTTTTT.

V gene TRBV7-9 combines with J gene TRBJ2-3; 7 bases are a match to TRBD2. Germline lookup yields CDR1 SEHNR and CDR2 FQNEAQ (reference sequence). J was trimmed by 0 bases and V by 6 bases; bases with no gene match: 6. This CDR3 is built from 15 residues. This CDR3 reads CASRPSGISTDTQYF. As DNA, the CDR3 is TGTGCCAGCAGGCCTAGCGGAATTAGCACAGATACGCAGTATTTT.